Each of the 9 T cell receptor beta chains below was sequenced from the same sample in a study of read filtering for tumor transcriptome and immune sequencing. Molecular barcoded adaptors covering alpha/delta and beta/gamma chains were used on 400 to 450 ng RNA. TCRdb fed the reads into MiXCR, producing one record per CDR3 protein. The table lists 75,000 to 95,000 distinct CDR3 sequences, around an eighth of them singletons. Sequencing was carried out using a population of CD138-negative cells sorted from bone marrow. These receptors were obtained from a donor at least 40 years old with multiple myeloma.

This clonotype has ten or more counts. This rearrangement joins TRBV7-9 to TRBJ2-7, with 12 bases identical to TRBD1. The V and J ends lost 5 bases and 6 bases, in that order; junction bases with no gene match: 8. Looked up from germline, CDR1 is SEHNR and CDR2 is FQNEAQ (reference sequence). The CDR3 runs 15 residues. For the CDR3, the DNA is TGTGCCAGCAGCCTTCCCGGGACAGGGGGCTTCGAGCAGTACTTC. It specifies CASSLPGTGGFEQYF. The whole variable domain, filled in from reference TRBV7-9 and TRBJ2-7, reads DTGVSQNPRHKITKRGQNVTFRCDPISEHNRLYWYRQTLGQGPEFLTYFQNEAQLEKSRLLSDRFSAERPKGSFSTLEIQRTEQGDSAMYLCASSLPGTGGFEQYFGPGTRLTVT.

This clonotype has at least ten counts. V and J are TRBV20-1 and TRBJ1-1, with D hard to call. The V end lost 0 bases, the J end lost 1 base, and 9 bases lay between the germline ends. CDR1 is DFQATT, CDR2 SNEGSKA, per germline (reference sequence). CDR3 size: 14 residues. Here the CDR3 reads CSAREGTRNTEAFF. Written as DNA, the CDR3 is TGCAGTGCTAGAGAAGGCACGCGGAACACTGAAGCTTTCTTT.

This clonotype was detected ten times or more. This chain joins TRBV19 and TRBJ2-7; D is ambiguous. Trimming shortened V by 5 bases and J by 3 bases, and 11 bases separated the two germline ends. Germline V gene sequence: CDR1 LNHDA, CDR2 SQIVND (reference sequence). The CDR3 has 13 amino acids. CDR3 coding DNA: TGTGCCAGTAGTCGGACGGCCAGCTACGAGCAGTACTTC. This sequence encodes CASSRTASYEQYF.

This clonotype was seen ten or more times. The chain has TRBV12-3 or TRBV12-4 and TRBJ2-5; D is perhaps TRBD1 (6 bases). The germline V and J ends were trimmed by 8 bases and 5 bases, with 15 bases remaining between them. The CDR3 length is 13 residues. The DNA for the CDR3 is TGTGCCAGCCGTCTGCAGGGGTCGGAGACCCAGTACTTC. Translated: CASRLQGSETQYF.

At least ten counts were recorded for this clonotype. The chain employs TRBV7-2 and TRBJ2-3; TRBD2 aligns across 9 bases. V lost 4 bases and J lost 1; bases outside the gene matches: 3. The CDR3 has 15 amino acids. Germline CDR1 reads SGHTA; CDR2 reads FQGNSA. This chain's CDR3 is CASSSSGTGTDTQYF. The CDR3 DNA follows: TGTGCCAGCAGCTCTAGCGGGACGGGCACAGATACGCAGTATTTT.

This clonotype showed up many times. This chain connects TRBV20-1 to TRBJ2-5, with D possibly matching TRBD2 (6 bases). Germline V gene sequence: CDR1 DFQATT, CDR2 SNEGSKA (reference sequence). This CDR3 contains 12 residues. Trimming pared 4 bases from V and 4 bases from J, leaving 10 bases between. For the CDR3, the DNA is TGCAGTGCTACCGGGAGCCCAGAGACCCAGTACTTC. Amino acids: CSATGSPETQYF.

This clonotype appeared a few times. This may be a read error, as it is one base from a much larger clone. The V gene is TRBV20-1, the J gene TRBJ2-5, with D hard to call. The CDR3 totals 12 residues. Germline CDR1 is DFQATT and CDR2 is SNEGSKA (reference sequence). The chain's CDR3 is CSAQPLGETQCF. Written as DNA, the CDR3 is TGCAGTGCTCAACCCCTGGGTGAGACCCAGTGCTTC.

The chain has TRBV29-1 and TRBJ2-1, with 16 bases lining up with TRBD2. Germline V gene lookup returns CDR1 SQVTM and CDR2 ANQGSEA. J was trimmed by 0 bases and V by 6 bases; bases with no gene match: 11. The CDR3 loop spans 19 amino acids. CDR3: CSVGRSGLAGGPSYNEQFF. The CDR3 nucleotides read TGCAGCGTGGGCCGATCGGGACTAGCGGGAGGGCCCTCCTACAATGAGCAGTTCTTC.

Concerning this clonotype itself: It is likely a read error: a sequence one base away is far more abundant. V usage is TRBV6-6 and J usage is TRBJ2-7, with a possible D match to TRBD2 (5 bases). The CDR3 runs to 15 residues. V was cut by 6 bases and J by 2 bases, with 17 bases left in between. The germline V gene has CDR1 MNHNY and CDR2 SVGAGI (reference sequence). The CDR3 sequence: CASRGGSRSPYEQYF. CDR3 coding DNA: TGTGCCAGCAGGGGTGGGAGCAGGTCCCCCTACGAGCAGTACTTC.